This passage covers 28 T cell receptor beta chains from one sample sequenced in a study of blood T cells in healthy people across ages. For the second PCR, which ran for about 6 to 11 cycles, a sample-barcoded 5' primer and a J-beta primer mix were used. TCRdb passed the 5' RACE reads through MiXCR, listing each CDR3 protein once. The sample includes around 900,000 distinct CDR3 sequences, around 28% of them seen just once. Sequenced input: blood. The receptors stem from a woman of 80 years or more in good health.

This clonotype was detected ten times or more. This chain links TRBV7-2 with TRBJ1-4; possible D gene TRBD1, 5 bases. The germline V gene has CDR1 SGHTA and CDR2 FQGNSA. The CDR3 is 16 amino acids. Trimming cost V 1 base and J 0 bases, with 9 bases left between them. The CDR3 DNA sequence: TGTGCCAGCAGCTTAGGACAGCCTTCAACTAATGAAAAACTGTTTTTT. Translated: CASSLGQPSTNEKLFF.

This clonotype was picked up many times. The chain uses TRBV6-2 or TRBV6-3 and TRBJ2-3, with TRBD1 identical over 7 bases. CDR1 MNHEY and CDR2 SVGEGT come from the germline V gene. The CDR3 extends over 17 amino acids. V lost 5 bases and J lost 0; bases outside the gene matches: 11. CDR3 DNA: TGTGCCAGCAGTCAGCAATACAGGGGACCTAGCACAGATACGCAGTATTTT. Its translation is CASSQQYRGPSTDTQYF.

This clonotype was found a few times. In DNA form, the CDR3 reads TGTGCCAGCAGTCCTCGCCAGGGCGGGGGGCCCCAGCATTTT. Protein sequence: CASSPRQGGGPQHF. The genes are TRBV6-1 and TRBJ1-5; perhaps TRBD1 as D (5 bases). The CDR3 spans 14 residues. Germline V gene lookup returns CDR1 MNHNS and CDR2 SASEGT. The ends were cut back, 5 bases at V and 9 bases at J, with 17 bases in the middle.

Notes on this clonotype: A much more abundant neighbour one base away suggests this may be a read error. The rearrangement links TRBV6-5 to TRBJ2-7; a possible D gene is TRBD1 (5 bases). The CDR3 is 13 amino acids. From germline, CDR1 is MNHEY and CDR2 SVGAGI. V was shortened by 3 bases and J by 7 bases, with 13 bases between the two germline ends. CDR3 bases: TGTGCCAGCAGTTATCAGGGTTACAATGAGCAGTACTTC. This gives the protein CASSYQGYNEQYF.

At least ten counts were recorded for this clonotype. The CDR3: CASSLEFGTGLGYF. CDR3 nucleotide sequence: TGCGCCAGCAGCTTGGAGTTCGGGACAGGGTTGGGGTATTTT. The rearrangement uses TRBV5-1 and TRBJ2-3; 9 nucleotides align to TRBD1. J gave up 14 bases and V 0 bases, and 10 bases lay outside the gene matches. CDR1 SGHRS and CDR2 YFSETQ come from the germline V gene. This CDR3 has 14 residues.

The chain combines TRBV20-1 with TRBJ1-1; tentatively, D is TRBD1 (5 bases). V dropped 5 bases and J dropped 10 bases, with 23 bases sitting between them. CDR3 length: 14 amino acids. Germline CDR1 and CDR2: DFQATT and SNEGSKA (reference sequence). Written as DNA, the CDR3 is TGCAGTGCTCGCGCGACAGTTTCCCCCATGGGAGCTTTCTTT. Translation: CSARATVSPMGAFF.

This clonotype was seen ten or more times. V and J are TRBV7-9 and TRBJ2-4; tentative D call: TRBD1 (6 bases). Deletions cut 3 bases from V and 0 bases from J, with 12 bases between. Looked up from germline, CDR1 is SEHNR and CDR2 is FQNEAQ (reference sequence). This CDR3 comprises 16 residues. The CDR3 is CASSFWDTLAKNIQYF. DNA for the CDR3: TGTGCCAGCAGCTTCTGGGACACCCTAGCCAAAAACATTCAGTACTTC.

There are a few counts of this clonotype. The chain has TRBV7-2 and TRBJ2-2; 11 bases are a match to TRBD2. The trim removed 0 bases at V and 3 bases at J, leaving 9 bases unmatched. This CDR3 is built from 19 residues. Germline values: CDR1 SGHTA, CDR2 FQGNSA. The CDR3 spells CASSLAPTSGVSDTGELFF. CDR3 sequence (DNA): TGTGCCAGCAGCTTAGCGCCGACTAGCGGGGTGAGCGACACCGGGGAGCTGTTTTTT.

The genes are TRBV12-3 or TRBV12-4 and TRBJ2-2; TRBD1 aligns across 8 bases. This CDR3 has 16 amino acids. V dropped 2 bases and J dropped 5; count of bases not matched to a gene: 7. The CDR3 reads CASSLSRTGRTGELFF. In nucleotides, the CDR3 is TGTGCCAGCAGTTTATCACGGACAGGGAGGACCGGGGAGCTGTTTTTT.

The V gene is TRBV7-2, the J gene TRBJ1-1, with D perhaps TRBD1 (5 bases). Looked up from germline, CDR1 is SGHTA and CDR2 is FQGNSA. V lost 2 bases, J lost 6 bases, and 19 bases lay in between. The CDR3 has 16 residues. CDR3 sequence reads: CASSLSPAGFMAEAFF. CDR3 bases: TGTGCCAGCAGCTTAAGTCCCGCAGGGTTCATGGCTGAAGCTTTCTTT.

The V gene is TRBV7-2, the J gene TRBJ1-3; D is unresolved. The V and J ends lost 5 bases and 0 bases respectively, with 11 bases between them. The germline CDR1 and CDR2 sequences are SGHTA and FQGNSA. This CDR3 has 15 residues. The CDR3 DNA follows: TGTGCCAGCAGCCTTAGGTGGACCTCTGGAAACACCATATATTTT. Protein: CASSLRWTSGNTIYF.

This clonotype was observed at least ten times. This chain connects TRBV27 to TRBJ2-5; D is perhaps TRBD1 (5 bases). Trimming stripped 0 bases from V and 2 bases from J, with 10 bases between. CDR3 length: 15 amino acids. From germline, CDR1 is MNHEY and CDR2 SMNVEV (reference sequence). This CDR3 reads CASSLSRTRQETQYF. For the CDR3, the DNA is TGTGCCAGCAGTTTATCCAGGACAAGACAAGAGACCCAGTACTTC.

This clonotype was seen many times. The rearrangement links TRBV12-3 or TRBV12-4 to TRBJ2-3; 8 bases are a match to TRBD2. The CDR3 contains 15 residues. V lost 6 bases, J lost 5 bases, and 10 bases stayed unmatched. Here the CDR3 DNA reads TGTGCCAGCAGCCCCCCCCGGGGGGGCCGAGATACGCAGTATTTT. Protein product: CASSPPRGGRDTQYF.

V is TRBV6-1 and J is TRBJ1-5; TRBD1 matches 9 bases. Germline assignment: CDR1 MNHNS and CDR2 SASEGT. J lost 6 bases, V lost 4 bases, and 7 bases had no gene match. There are 15 residues in the CDR3. CDR3 amino acids: CASSVGTGSSQPQHF. In nucleotides, the CDR3 is TGTGCCAGCAGTGTCGGGACAGGGAGTAGTCAGCCCCAGCATTTT.

This clonotype was detected many times. V gene TRBV6-1 combines with J gene TRBJ2-1; unclear D gene. Per the germline V gene, CDR1 is MNHNS and CDR2 is SASEGT. Trimming removed 2 bases at V and 1 base at J, with 12 bases between. This CDR3 has 16 residues. The CDR3 reads CASSELALISYNEQFF. CDR3 in DNA: TGTGCCAGCAGTGAATTGGCCCTTATTTCCTACAATGAGCAGTTCTTC.

This clonotype was seen ten or more times. This chain connects TRBV7-2 to TRBJ2-3, with a possible D match to TRBD2 (6 bases). Germline loops: CDR1 SGHTA, CDR2 FQGNSA. The CDR3 spans 13 residues. Trimming took 11 bases from V and 2 from J, leaving 14 bases between them. Here the CDR3 DNA reads TGTGCCGTCAGGGAGGCCCTCACAGATACGCAGTATTTT. Encoded protein: CAVREALTDTQYF. Looking up the rest from reference TRBV7-2 and TRBJ2-3 gives the full variable domain: GAGVSQSPSNKVTEKGKDVELRCDPISGHTALYWYRQSLGQGLEFLIYFQGNSAPDKSGLPSDRFSAERTGGSVSTLTIQRTQQEDSAVYLCAVREALTDTQYFGPGTRLTVL.

This rearrangement joins TRBV7-2 to TRBJ1-1, with D possibly matching TRBD1 (6 bases). Deletions cut 5 bases from V and 6 bases from J, with 16 bases between. The germline V gene encodes CDR1 SGHTA and CDR2 FQGNSA. CDR3 length equals 14 residues. The CDR3 nucleotides read TGTGCCAGCAGCGCGGCCAGGGGAGACGCTGAAGCTTTCTTT. This gives the protein CASSAARGDAEAFF.

A few counts support this clonotype. The rearrangement uses TRBV11-2 and TRBJ2-2; D gene uncertain. This CDR3 is 14 amino acids long. Germline V gene sequence: CDR1 SGHAT, CDR2 FQNNGV. V lost 6 bases, J lost 5 bases, and 13 bases lay in between. The CDR3: CASREQRVTGELFF. The CDR3 DNA follows: TGTGCCAGCAGGGAACAAAGGGTAACCGGGGAGCTGTTTTTT.

The rearrangement links TRBV7-2 to TRBJ2-2; D ambiguous. CDR1 and CDR2 from the germline V gene are SGHTA and FQGNSA. Deletions cut 7 bases from V and 2 bases from J, with 14 bases between. The CDR3 spans 15 residues. CDR3 coding DNA: TGTGCCAGCAAAACGGATGGCAGAAACACCGGGGAGCTGTTTTTT. Amino acid sequence: CASKTDGRNTGELFF.

Ten or more counts support this clonotype. The V gene is TRBV7-9, the J gene TRBJ2-1, with 8 bases identical to TRBD1. The CDR3 sequence is 13 residues long. The V gene end was trimmed by 7 bases and the J gene end by 7 bases; junction bases not matched to a gene: 6. Germline assignment: CDR1 SEHNR and CDR2 FQNEAQ (reference sequence). CDR3 loop: CASKQGVGNEQFF. CDR3 DNA sequence: TGTGCCAGCAAACAGGGGGTGGGAAATGAGCAGTTCTTC.

The rearrangement links TRBV5-1 to TRBJ1-6; TRBD1 agrees at 7 bases. This CDR3 is built from 16 residues. With V trimmed by 6 bases and J by 5 bases, 11 bases remained unmatched. Per the germline V gene, CDR1 is SGHRS and CDR2 is YFSETQ. CDR3 sequence: CASKIGTESNNSPLHF. Here the CDR3 DNA reads TGCGCCAGCAAGATTGGGACAGAGTCTAATAATTCACCCCTCCACTTT.

Notes on this clonotype: This may come from a read error, since a much larger clone is one base off. This chain links TRBV20-1 with TRBJ1-2; the D is unclear. The CDR3 spans 12 residues. Germline CDR1 is DFQATT and CDR2 is SNEGSKA (reference sequence). CDR3 DNA: TGCAGTGCTTTTACCAATGGCTATGGCCACACCTTC. Translation: CSAFTNGYGHTF.

V is TRBV12-3 or TRBV12-4 and J is TRBJ1-5, with 10 positions matching TRBD1. This CDR3 comprises 17 residues. Germline trimming cut 4 bases from V and 3 bases from J; bases unmatched to any gene: 9. Here the CDR3 reads CASSYQPGQGINQPQHF. The CDR3 coding sequence is TGTGCCAGCAGTTATCAGCCGGGACAGGGGATCAATCAGCCCCAGCATTTT.

With regard to this clonotype: It may be a read error: a sequence one base away is much more abundant. The chain links TRBV5-1 to TRBJ2-4; TRBD1 matches at 8 bases. The V segment lost 0 bases and the J segment 13 bases; nucleotides outside the gene matches: 21. Germline assignment: CDR1 SGHRS and CDR2 YFSETQ. The CDR3 loop spans 18 amino acids. For the CDR3, the DNA is TGCGCCAGCAGCTTGGTTCTTAGTTTTTACGACAGGGGCAATGAGCAGTACTTC. It specifies CASSLVLSFYDRGNEQYF. Drawing the rest from reference TRBV5-1 and TRBJ2-4, the complete variable domain is KAGVTQTPRYLIKTRGQQVTLSCSPISGHRSVSWYQQTPGQGLQFLFEYFSETQRNKGNFPGRFSGRQFSNSRSEMNVSTLELGDSALYLCASSLVLSFYDRGNEQYFGAGTRLSVL.

The table lists this clonotype with a few counts. The chain recombines TRBV5-6 with TRBJ2-2; 8 positions agree with TRBD1. Germline-derived CDR1 and CDR2 are SGHDT and YYEEEE. Trimming cost V 4 bases and J 4 bases; bases outside gene matches: 12. This CDR3 has 17 residues. The CDR3 loop reads CASSQLPTGAGTGELFF. As DNA, the CDR3 is TGTGCCAGCAGCCAGCTCCCGACAGGGGCCGGCACCGGGGAGCTGTTTTTT.

Worth noting for this clonotype: A much bigger clone sits one base away, suggesting this may be a read error. This chain uses TRBV20-1 with TRBJ2-7; the match to TRBD1 covers 7 bases. The end of the DNA fits TRBJ2-4 better, so the J call may be wrong. Germline CDR1 reads DFQATT; CDR2 reads SNEGSKA (reference sequence). This CDR3 region has 13 residues. CDR3: CNARRTGENIQYF. The CDR3, as DNA: TGCAATGCTCGCCGGACAGGAGAAAACATTCAGTACTTC.

This clonotype was recorded many times. The chain joins TRBV5-5 to TRBJ2-5; 7 positions match TRBD1. Trimming removed 3 bases from V and 3 bases from J; junction bases left unmatched: 2. CDR3 size: 13 residues. Looked up from germline, CDR1 is SGHKS and CDR2 is YYEKEE (reference sequence). In DNA form, the CDR3 reads TGTGCCAGCAGCTGGGGACAGAAAGAGACCCAGTACTTC. It translates to CASSWGQKETQYF.

This clonotype was seen at least ten times. The rearrangement joins TRBV7-9 to TRBJ2-5; 7 bases line up with TRBD1. V shed 4 bases and J 5 bases; nucleotides not matched to a gene: 1. There are 12 residues in the CDR3. Germline values: CDR1 SEHNR, CDR2 FQNEAQ (reference sequence). CDR3 DNA: TGTGCCAGCAGCTCACAGGGGGAGACCCAGTACTTC. Translation gives CASSSQGETQYF. Variable domain in full (rest from reference TRBV7-9 and TRBJ2-5): DTGVSQNPRHKITKRGQNVTFRCDPISEHNRLYWYRQTLGQGPEFLTYFQNEAQLEKSRLLSDRFSAERPKGSFSTLEIQRTEQGDSAMYLCASSSQGETQYFGPGTRLLVL.